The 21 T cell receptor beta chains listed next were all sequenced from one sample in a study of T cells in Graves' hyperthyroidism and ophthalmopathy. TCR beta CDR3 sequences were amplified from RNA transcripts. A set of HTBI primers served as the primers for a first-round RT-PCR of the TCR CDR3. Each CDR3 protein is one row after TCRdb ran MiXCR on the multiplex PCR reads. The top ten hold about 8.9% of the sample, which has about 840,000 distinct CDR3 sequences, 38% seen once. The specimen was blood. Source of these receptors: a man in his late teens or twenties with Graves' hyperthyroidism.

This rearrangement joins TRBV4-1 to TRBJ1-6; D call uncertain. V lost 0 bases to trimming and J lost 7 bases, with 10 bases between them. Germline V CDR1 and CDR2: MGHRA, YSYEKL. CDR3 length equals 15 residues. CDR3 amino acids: CASSQDDGVNSPLHF. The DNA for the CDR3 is TGCGCCAGCAGCCAAGATGACGGGGTCAATTCACCCCTCCACTTT.

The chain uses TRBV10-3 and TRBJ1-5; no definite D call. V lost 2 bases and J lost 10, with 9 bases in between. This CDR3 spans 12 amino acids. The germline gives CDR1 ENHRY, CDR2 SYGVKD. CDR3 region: CAISEGNSPQHF. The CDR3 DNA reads TGTGCCATCAGTGAGGGGAATTCACCCCAGCATTTT.

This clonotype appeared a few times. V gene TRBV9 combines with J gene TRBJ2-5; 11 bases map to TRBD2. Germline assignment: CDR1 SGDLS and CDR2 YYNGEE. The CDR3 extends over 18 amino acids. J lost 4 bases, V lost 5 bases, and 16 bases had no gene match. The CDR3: CASSYTPTSGTSGETQYF. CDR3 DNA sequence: TGTGCCAGCAGTTATACACCGACTAGCGGGACGTCCGGAGAGACCCAGTACTTC.

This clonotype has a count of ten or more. CDR3 coding DNA: TGTGCCAGCACCCCGACAGGGAACAAGTCACCCCTCCACTTT. Translated, it gives CASTPTGNKSPLHF. The rearrangement links TRBV11-2 to TRBJ1-6; 7 nucleotides match TRBD1. Germline loops: CDR1 SGHAT, CDR2 FQNNGV. The CDR3 spans 14 residues. Trimming at V came to 7 bases and at J to 10 bases, leaving 10 bases not matched to a gene.

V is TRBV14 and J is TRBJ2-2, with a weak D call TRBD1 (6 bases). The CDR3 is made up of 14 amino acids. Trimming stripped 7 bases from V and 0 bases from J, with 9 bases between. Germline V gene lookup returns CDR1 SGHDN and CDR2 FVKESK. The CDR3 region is CASNRQANTGELFF. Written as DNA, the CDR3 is TGTGCCAGCAATCGACAGGCGAACACCGGGGAGCTGTTTTTT. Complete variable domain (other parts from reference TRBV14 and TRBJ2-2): EAGVTQFPSHSVIEKGQTVTLRCDPISGHDNLYWYRRVMGKEIKFLLHFVKESKQDESGMPNNRFLAERTGGTYSTLKVQPAELEDSGVYFCASNRQANTGELFFGEGSRLTVL.

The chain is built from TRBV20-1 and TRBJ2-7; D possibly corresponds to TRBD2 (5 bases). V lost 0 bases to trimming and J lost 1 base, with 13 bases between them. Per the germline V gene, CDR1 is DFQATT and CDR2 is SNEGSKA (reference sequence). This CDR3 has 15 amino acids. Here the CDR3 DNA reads TGCAGTGCTAGAGATCCCGGGGAAGCTTCCTACGAGCAGTACTTC. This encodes CSARDPGEASYEQYF.

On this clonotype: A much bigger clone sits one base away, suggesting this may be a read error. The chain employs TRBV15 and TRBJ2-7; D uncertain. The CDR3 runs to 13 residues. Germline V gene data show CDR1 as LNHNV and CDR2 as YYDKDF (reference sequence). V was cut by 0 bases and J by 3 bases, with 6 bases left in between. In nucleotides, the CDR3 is TGTGCCACCAGCAGAGAAACGATCTACGAGCAGTACTTC. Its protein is CATSRETIYEQYF.

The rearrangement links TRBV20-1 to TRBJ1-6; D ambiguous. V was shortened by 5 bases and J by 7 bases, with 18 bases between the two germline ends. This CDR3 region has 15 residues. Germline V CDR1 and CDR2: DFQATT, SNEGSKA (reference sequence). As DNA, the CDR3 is TGCAGTGCTGAGGAGCTGGGTTGGTACAATTCACCCCTCCACTTT. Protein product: CSAEELGWYNSPLHF.

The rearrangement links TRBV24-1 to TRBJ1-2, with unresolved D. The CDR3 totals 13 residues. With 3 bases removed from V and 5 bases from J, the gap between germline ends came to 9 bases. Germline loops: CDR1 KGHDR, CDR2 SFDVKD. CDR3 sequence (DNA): TGTGCCACCAGTGATCCTCCTTTATATGGCTACACCTTC. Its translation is CATSDPPLYGYTF.

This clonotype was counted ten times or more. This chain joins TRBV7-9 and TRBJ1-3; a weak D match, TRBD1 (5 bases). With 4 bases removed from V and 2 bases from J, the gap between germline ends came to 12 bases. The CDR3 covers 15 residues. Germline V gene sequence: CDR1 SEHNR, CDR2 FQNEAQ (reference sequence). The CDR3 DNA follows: TGTGCCAGCAGCTCCCAATTGACAGCTGGAAACACCATATATTTT. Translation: CASSSQLTAGNTIYF.

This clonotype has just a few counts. The CDR3 DNA follows: TGTGCCAGCAGCTCCTCTGACGCCTACGAGCAGTACTTC. It yields the protein CASSSSDAYEQYF. The gene calls are TRBV7-3 and TRBJ2-7, with unresolved D. V was trimmed by 4 bases and J by 2 bases, leaving 9 bases between them. There are 13 residues in the CDR3. Germline V lookup: CDR1 SGHTA, CDR2 FQGTGA.

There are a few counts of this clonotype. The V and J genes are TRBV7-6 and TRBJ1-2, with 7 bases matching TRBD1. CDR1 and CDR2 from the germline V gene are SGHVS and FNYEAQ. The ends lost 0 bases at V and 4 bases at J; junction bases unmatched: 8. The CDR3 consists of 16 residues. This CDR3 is CASSLATGVDSYGYTF. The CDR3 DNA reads TGTGCCAGCAGCTTAGCCACAGGGGTCGATAGCTATGGCTACACCTTC.

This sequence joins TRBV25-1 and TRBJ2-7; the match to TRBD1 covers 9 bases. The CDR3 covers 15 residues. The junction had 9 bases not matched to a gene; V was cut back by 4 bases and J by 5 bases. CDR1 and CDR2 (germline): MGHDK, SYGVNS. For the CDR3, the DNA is TGTGCCAGCAGTGTCCCCGGGACAGGGCTTCACGAGCAGTACTTC. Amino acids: CASSVPGTGLHEQYF.

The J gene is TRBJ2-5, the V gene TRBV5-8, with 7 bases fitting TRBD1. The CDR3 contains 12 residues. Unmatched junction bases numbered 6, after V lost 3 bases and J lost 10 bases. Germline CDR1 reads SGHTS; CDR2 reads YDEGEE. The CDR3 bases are TGTGCCAGCAGCTCGGGACAGTCCGACCAGTACTTC. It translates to CASSSGQSDQYF.

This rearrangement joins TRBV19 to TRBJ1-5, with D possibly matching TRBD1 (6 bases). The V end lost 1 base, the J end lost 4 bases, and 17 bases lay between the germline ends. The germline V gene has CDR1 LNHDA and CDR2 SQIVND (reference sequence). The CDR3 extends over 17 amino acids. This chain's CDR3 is CASSIGDKGSGNQPQHF. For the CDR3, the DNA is TGTGCCAGTAGTATAGGGGACAAGGGGTCGGGAAATCAGCCCCAGCATTTT.

CDR3 amino acids: CASSGSGTSGRGSYEQYF. The CDR3, as DNA: TGTGCCAGTAGTGGCTCCGGGACTAGCGGGAGAGGCTCCTACGAGCAGTACTTC. The gene calls are TRBV19 and TRBJ2-7; TRBD2 matches at 14 bases. Germline CDR1 reads LNHDA; CDR2 reads SQIVND (reference sequence). The junction had 9 bases not matched to a gene; V was cut back by 5 bases and J by 0 bases. The CDR3 covers 18 residues. The full variable domain, completed using reference TRBV19 and TRBJ2-7, is DGGITQSPKYLFRKEGQNVTLSCEQNLNHDAMYWYRQDPGQGLRLIYYSQIVNDFQKGDIAEGYSVSREKKESFPLTVTSAQKNPTAFYLCASSGSGTSGRGSYEQYFGPGTRLTVT.

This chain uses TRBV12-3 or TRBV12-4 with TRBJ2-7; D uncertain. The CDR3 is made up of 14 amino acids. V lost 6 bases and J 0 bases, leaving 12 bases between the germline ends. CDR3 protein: CASSNDLFSYEQYF. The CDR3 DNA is TGTGCCAGCAGCAACGACTTGTTCTCCTACGAGCAGTACTTC.

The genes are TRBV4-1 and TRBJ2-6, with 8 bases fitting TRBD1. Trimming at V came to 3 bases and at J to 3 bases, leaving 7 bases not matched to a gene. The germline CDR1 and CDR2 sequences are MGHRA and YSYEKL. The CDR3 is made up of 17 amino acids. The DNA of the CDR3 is TGCGCCAGCAGCCACGGGACAGGTCCTTTTGGGGCCAACGTCCTGACTTTC. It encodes CASSHGTGPFGANVLTF.

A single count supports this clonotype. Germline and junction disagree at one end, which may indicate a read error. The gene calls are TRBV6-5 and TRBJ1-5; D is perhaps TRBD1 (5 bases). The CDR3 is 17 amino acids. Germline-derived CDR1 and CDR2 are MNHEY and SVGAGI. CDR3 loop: CAISYRSDGGTFQPQHF. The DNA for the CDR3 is TGTGCCATCAGTTACAGGTCGGACGGAGGAACGTTTCAGCCCCAGCATTTT.

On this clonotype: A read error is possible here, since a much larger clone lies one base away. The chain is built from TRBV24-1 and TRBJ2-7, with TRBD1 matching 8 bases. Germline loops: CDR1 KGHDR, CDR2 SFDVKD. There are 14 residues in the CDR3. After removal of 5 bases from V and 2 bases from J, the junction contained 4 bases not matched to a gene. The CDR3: CATSAGQVTYEQYF. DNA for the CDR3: TGTGCCACCAGTGCGGGACAGGTCACCTACGAGCAGTACTTC.

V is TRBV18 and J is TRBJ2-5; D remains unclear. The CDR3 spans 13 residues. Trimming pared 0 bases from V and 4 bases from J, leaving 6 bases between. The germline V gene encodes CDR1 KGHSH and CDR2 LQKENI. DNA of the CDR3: TGTGCCAGCTCACCACCCTACGGAGAGACCCAGTACTTC. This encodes CASSPPYGETQYF.